This TCR beta chain was captured in a study of T cells after yellow fever vaccination. Study context: Fractions of limited cellularity were prepared by means of SMART-Seq v4 Ultra Low Input.

This clonotype occurred many times. Its antigen is still unknown. CDR3 length: 12 amino acids. The trim removed 10 bases at V and 2 bases at J, leaving 5 bases unmatched. Looked up from germline, CDR1 is SEHNR and CDR2 is FQNEAQ (reference sequence). TCRdb passed the 5' RACE reads through MiXCR, listing each CDR3 protein once. This table has over 100,000 distinct CDR3 sequences, roughly 8.9% appearing once. Study outcomes and limitations: Among primary-vaccination clones, most reappeared after the booster, at around 97% for CD4 and more than 75% for CD8.

Sequencing was performed on CD8+ T cells sorted from PBMCs, taken 45 days after the yellow fever booster vaccination. The chain carries TRBV7-9 and TRBJ2-7; 7 bases line up with TRBD2. This TCR came from a man aged 25-45 years who received the YFV17D yellow fever vaccine. CDR3 sequence (DNA): TGTGCCACCCTAGCGGAAACCTACGAGCAGTACTTC. Its translation: CATLAETYEQYF.